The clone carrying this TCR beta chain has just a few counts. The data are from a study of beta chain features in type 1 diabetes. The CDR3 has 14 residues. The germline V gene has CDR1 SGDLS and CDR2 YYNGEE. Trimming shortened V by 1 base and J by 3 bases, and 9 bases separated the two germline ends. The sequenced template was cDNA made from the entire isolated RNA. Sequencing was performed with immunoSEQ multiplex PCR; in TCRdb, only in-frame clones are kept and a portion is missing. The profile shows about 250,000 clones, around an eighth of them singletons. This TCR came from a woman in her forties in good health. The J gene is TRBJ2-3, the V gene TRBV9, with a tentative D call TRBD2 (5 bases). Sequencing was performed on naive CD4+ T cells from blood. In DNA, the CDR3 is TGTGCCAGCAGCGTATCCGGGGTGACAGATACGCAGTATTTT. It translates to CASSVSGVTDTQYF. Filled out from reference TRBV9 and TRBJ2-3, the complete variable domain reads DSGVTQTPKHLITATGQRVTLRCSPRSGDLSVYWYQQSLDQGLQFLIQYYNGEERAKGNILERFSAQQFPDLHSELNLSSLELGDSALYFCASSVSGVTDTQYFGPGTRLTVL.